These T cell receptor beta chains were read from a single sample in a study of beta chain features in type 1 diabetes. The repertoire was sequenced with immunoSEQ multiplex PCR; TCRdb's copy has only in-frame clones and lacks some. The sample includes about 370,000 clones, around 16% of them seen just once. The sample comprised naive CD4+ T cells from blood. These TCRs come from a woman under 30 in good health. CDR3s include the opening cysteine and the closing phenylalanine or tryptophan. D genes are given only for firm matches. Not all rows give a size; the values are once, few, many and, for expanded clones, a class.

abundance: -
d_gene: TRBD2
j_gene: TRBJ2-3
v_gene: TRBV28
CDR3nt: TGTGCCAGCAGTCTAGCGGTCTACACAGATACGCAGTATTTT
CDR3aa: CASSLAVYTDTQYF

abundance: few
d_gene: TRBD1
j_gene: TRBJ2-7
v_gene: TRBV6-6
CDR3nt: TGTGCCAGCAGTTACGGTGGGACAGGGTCCATCGAGCAGTACTTC
CDR3aa: CASSYGGTGSIEQYF

abundance: -
d_gene: -
j_gene: TRBJ2-1
v_gene: TRBV7-2
CDR3nt: TGTGCCAGCAGCTTAAGGCTCCCCAGCGGCAGCTCCTACAATGAGCAGTTCTTC
CDR3aa: CASSLRLPSGSSYNEQFF

abundance: few
d_gene: -
j_gene: TRBJ1-5
v_gene: TRBV4-2
CDR3nt: TGTGCCAGCAGCCAAGATCTCGGTCAGCCCCAGCATTTT
CDR3aa: CASSQDLGQPQHF

abundance: -
d_gene: -
j_gene: TRBJ1-4
v_gene: TRBV25-1
CDR3nt: TGTGCCAGCAGTGAAGGAGGGTTGAATGAAAAACTGTTTTTT
CDR3aa: CASSEGGLNEKLFF

abundance: few
d_gene: -
j_gene: TRBJ2-3
v_gene: TRBV4-3
CDR3nt: TGCGCCAGCAGCCAAGGAGAAGCAGATACGCAGTATTTT
CDR3aa: CASSQGEADTQYF

abundance: few
d_gene: -
j_gene: TRBJ1-5
v_gene: TRBV30
CDR3nt: TGTGCCTGGAGTGTGCGTCAGGGGTGGGGTCAGCCCCAGCATTTT
CDR3aa: CAWSVRQGWGQPQHF

abundance: -
d_gene: -
j_gene: TRBJ1-1
v_gene: TRBV25-1
CDR3nt: TGTGCCAGCAGTGAATTCGGGAACACTGAAGCTTTCTTT
CDR3aa: CASSEFGNTEAFF

abundance: -
d_gene: TRBD2
j_gene: TRBJ2-3
v_gene: TRBV7-2
CDR3nt: TGTGCCAGCAGATATAGCGGGAGATTGACAGATACGCAGTATTTT
CDR3aa: CASRYSGRLTDTQYF

abundance: -
d_gene: -
j_gene: TRBJ1-5
v_gene: TRBV30
CDR3nt: TGTGCCTGGAGTTTAGAGGGAATCCAGCCCCAGCATTTT
CDR3aa: CAWSLEGIQPQHF

abundance: -
d_gene: TRBD1
j_gene: TRBJ1-1
v_gene: TRBV20-1
CDR3nt: TGCAGTGCTAGCCAGGGGGATCGAGCTTTCTTT
CDR3aa: CSASQGDRAFF

abundance: -
d_gene: TRBD1
j_gene: TRBJ1-1
v_gene: TRBV23-1
CDR3nt: TGCGCCAGCAGTCAATCACAGGGGGCGACTGAAGCTTTCTTT
CDR3aa: CASSQSQGATEAFF

abundance: few
d_gene: TRBD2
j_gene: TRBJ2-1
v_gene: TRBV30
CDR3nt: TGTGCCTGGAGTTCGCCTTCCCTAGCGGGAGTAGCCAATGAGCAGTTCTTC
CDR3aa: CAWSSPSLAGVANEQFF

abundance: -
d_gene: -
j_gene: TRBJ2-3
v_gene: TRBV11-2
CDR3nt: TGTGGGCTGGGGGCGGGAGCAGATACGCAGTATTTT
CDR3aa: CGLGAGADTQYF

abundance: -
d_gene: TRBD1
j_gene: TRBJ1-1
v_gene: TRBV7-8
CDR3nt: TGTGCCAGCAACCAAGGACAGGGAAGTAGCTCAGAAGCTTTCTTT
CDR3aa: CASNQGQGSSSEAFF

abundance: few
d_gene: TRBD1
j_gene: TRBJ2-1
v_gene: TRBV15
CDR3nt: TGTGCCACCAGCAGATACGGAAAAGGGACAGGGGCTTTGTCGTGGCAGTTCTTC
CDR3aa: CATSRYGKGTGALSWQFF

abundance: -
d_gene: -
j_gene: TRBJ1-2
v_gene: TRBV28
CDR3nt: TGTGCCAGCAGTTTAACAGGTCAGGGCTACACCTTC
CDR3aa: CASSLTGQGYTF

abundance: few
d_gene: TRBD1
j_gene: TRBJ2-3
v_gene: TRBV29-1
CDR3nt: TGCAGCGTAAGACAGGGGTTGACAGATACGCAGTATTTT
CDR3aa: CSVRQGLTDTQYF

abundance: -
d_gene: TRBD1
j_gene: TRBJ1-1
v_gene: TRBV18
CDR3nt: TGTGCCAGCTCACCAATCACGGGCAGGGGGCATGGCACTGAAGCTTTCTTT
CDR3aa: CASSPITGRGHGTEAFF

abundance: -
d_gene: TRBD1
j_gene: TRBJ1-2
v_gene: TRBV29-1
CDR3nt: TGCAGCTTCCGAGCAGGGGGCTATGGCTACACCTTC
CDR3aa: CSFRAGGYGYTF

abundance: -
d_gene: TRBD2
j_gene: TRBJ2-7
v_gene: TRBV4-2
CDR3nt: TGTGCCAGCAGCCAAACCGGGACTAGCGCACCCTACGAGCAGTACTTC
CDR3aa: CASSQTGTSAPYEQYF

abundance: few
d_gene: -
j_gene: TRBJ1-1
v_gene: TRBV30
CDR3nt: TGTGCCTGGAACCCCGGTTGGCGGGGCACTGAAGCTTTCTTT
CDR3aa: CAWNPGWRGTEAFF

abundance: few
d_gene: -
j_gene: TRBJ2-3
v_gene: TRBV25-1
CDR3nt: TGTGCCAGCAGTTGGGGAGGCTCCACAGATACGCAGTATTTT
CDR3aa: CASSWGGSTDTQYF

abundance: few
d_gene: -
j_gene: TRBJ2-1
v_gene: TRBV6-5
CDR3nt: TGTGCCAGCAGTAAATCAGGGTTGGGCAATGAGCAGTTCTTC
CDR3aa: CASSKSGLGNEQFF

abundance: -
d_gene: -
j_gene: TRBJ2-3
v_gene: TRBV5-4
CDR3nt: TGTGCCAGCAGCCGTTCGGGTTCGCGGGGCACAGATACGCAGTATTTT
CDR3aa: CASSRSGSRGTDTQYF

abundance: -
d_gene: TRBD2
j_gene: TRBJ2-4
v_gene: TRBV9
CDR3nt: TGTGCCAGCAGCGTACGGCCGGGACTAGCGGGAGAGGGGGCGGCCAAAAACATTCAGTACTTC
CDR3aa: CASSVRPGLAGEGAAKNIQYF

abundance: -
d_gene: -
j_gene: TRBJ1-2
v_gene: TRBV5-1
CDR3nt: TGCGCCAGCAGCTTACAGGGCGGGGGATATGGCTACACCTTC
CDR3aa: CASSLQGGGYGYTF

abundance: few
d_gene: -
j_gene: TRBJ2-1
v_gene: TRBV30
CDR3nt: TGTGCCTGGAGCACTGCGGGACGTGTGTACAATGAGCAGTTCTTC
CDR3aa: CAWSTAGRVYNEQFF

abundance: -
d_gene: -
j_gene: TRBJ1-2
v_gene: TRBV29-1
CDR3nt: TGCAGCGTTGTCGGGCCGGGGACAAAGAACTATGGCTACACCTTC
CDR3aa: CSVVGPGTKNYGYTF

abundance: -
d_gene: TRBD1
j_gene: TRBJ1-5
v_gene: TRBV30
CDR3nt: TGTGCCTGGCAACGCACCGGGACAGGGGGGACTCAGCCCCAGCATTTT
CDR3aa: CAWQRTGTGGTQPQHF

abundance: few
d_gene: TRBD2
j_gene: TRBJ2-7
v_gene: TRBV2
CDR3nt: TGTGCCAGCAGTGAAGAGGGACTAGTCGGCTACGAGCAGTACTTC
CDR3aa: CASSEEGLVGYEQYF

abundance: few
d_gene: -
j_gene: TRBJ1-3
v_gene: TRBV2
CDR3nt: TGTGCCAGCACCGGGGGGCTATCGCGTGGAAACACCATATATTTT
CDR3aa: CASTGGLSRGNTIYF

abundance: -
d_gene: -
j_gene: TRBJ2-1
v_gene: TRBV2
CDR3nt: TGTGCCAGCAGTGAACAGGGGTACAATGAGCAGTTCTTC
CDR3aa: CASSEQGYNEQFF

abundance: few
d_gene: -
j_gene: TRBJ2-7
v_gene: TRBV30
CDR3nt: TGTGCCTGGATTGATAGGGGCGAGCAGTACTTC
CDR3aa: CAWIDRGEQYF

abundance: few
d_gene: TRBD2
j_gene: TRBJ2-1
v_gene: TRBV28
CDR3nt: TGTGCCAGCAGTTCTTTAGCGGGAGGGCCTTACAATGAGCAGTTCTTC
CDR3aa: CASSSLAGGPYNEQFF

abundance: -
d_gene: TRBD2
j_gene: TRBJ2-1
v_gene: TRBV14
CDR3nt: TGTGCCAGCAGCCAACTAGCGGGAGGGCCCCATGAGCAGTTCTTC
CDR3aa: CASSQLAGGPHEQFF

abundance: -
d_gene: TRBD2
j_gene: TRBJ2-1
v_gene: TRBV5-1
CDR3nt: TGCGCCAGCAGCTTGCGCGGGAGCCCCTACAATGAGCAGTTCTTC
CDR3aa: CASSLRGSPYNEQFF

abundance: -
d_gene: TRBD2
j_gene: TRBJ2-7
v_gene: TRBV7-2
CDR3nt: TGTGCCAGCAGCTTTAGACTAGCGGGAGTCTACGAGCAGTACTTC
CDR3aa: CASSFRLAGVYEQYF

abundance: few
d_gene: TRBD1
j_gene: TRBJ1-2
v_gene: TRBV4-1
CDR3nt: TGCGCCAGCAGCCAAGACTTAGGAGGGACAGGAAAATATGGCTACACCTTC
CDR3aa: CASSQDLGGTGKYGYTF

abundance: few
d_gene: -
j_gene: TRBJ1-2
v_gene: TRBV29-1
CDR3nt: TGCAGCGTTGAAGAGGTCCTAAACTATGGCTACACCTTC
CDR3aa: CSVEEVLNYGYTF

abundance: few
d_gene: TRBD1
j_gene: TRBJ1-1
v_gene: TRBV5-4
CDR3nt: TGTGCCAGCAGCTTGGGACAGGGAGGTGAAGCTTTCTTT
CDR3aa: CASSLGQGGEAFF

abundance: -
d_gene: -
j_gene: TRBJ1-1
v_gene: TRBV4-2
CDR3nt: TGTGCCAGCAGCACACAAAGCGGTCCCGAGGGAACTGAAGCTTTCTTT
CDR3aa: CASSTQSGPEGTEAFF

abundance: few
d_gene: TRBD1
j_gene: TRBJ1-5
v_gene: TRBV19
CDR3nt: TGTGCCAGTAGTATCGCGGACAGGGGGAATCAGCCCCAGCATTTT
CDR3aa: CASSIADRGNQPQHF